The clone carrying this T cell receptor (beta chain) has a count of ten or more. It was by two-round multiplex PCR that TCR beta CDR3 was amplified from genomic DNA. Primers targeting each individual TRBV and TRBJ gene were applied in first-round PCR. TCRdb passed the multiplex PCR reads through MiXCR, listing each CDR3 protein once. The table has around 30,000 distinct CDR3 sequences, 25% to 40% seen once. This CDR3 region has 13 residues. Germline loops: CDR1 LGHNA, CDR2 YNFKEQ. Between the trimmed V and J ends, which lost 1 base and 4 bases, there was a span of 4 bases. These data belong to a study of prognosis after radiotherapy for stage I lung cancer. About the study: Several patients had distant metastases at a median of about seven months after radiotherapy, and under 19 showed no significant progression.

Free of prior chemotherapy, radiotherapy and other malignancies, all of the patients were also node-negative on CT and PET/CT. The clonotype originates from a donor at least 50 years old with non-small cell lung cancer. Specimen: PBMCs, collected before or after stereotactic body radiation therapy (not recorded which). The V call is TRBV4-2, the J call TRBJ1-4, with D unclear. The CDR3 DNA reads as TGTGCCAGCAGCCAAGGGATTAATGAAAAACTGTTTTTT. This sequence encodes CASSQGINEKLFF.